The source of this TCR beta chain is a study of T cell clonality in common variable immunodeficiency. Study-level points and caveats: CVID subjects had higher TCRbeta clonality than healthy controls, most marked in about a third.

Produced via immunoSEQ multiplex PCR; TCRdb's table is partial and in-frame only. This sample carries 35,000 or so clones, none of them present only once. The CDR3 contains 12 residues. V lost 4 bases and J lost 4, with 8 bases in between. The germline V gene encodes CDR1 DFQATT and CDR2 SNEGSKA (reference sequence). This clone was counted many times. Its specificity is unknown. The read is 3 residues too short to cover the CDR3 end, so that end is filled in from the germline J gene. The sequencing input was peripheral blood mononuclear cells. V gene TRBV20-1 combines with J gene TRBJ2-1, with a weak D call TRBD2 (5 bases). This clonotype originated in a person between 18 and 69 years old in good health. This CDR3 is CSATDLYNEQFF. CDR3 DNA, as far as it was read: TGCAGTGCTACGGACTTATACAATGAG.